This T cell receptor beta chain appears in the sequencing data of a study of graft-versus-host responses after intestinal transplantation. Study-level background: Each recipient received a multivisceral, liver-intestinal, or isolated intestinal graft. Anti-thymocyte globulin was used for induction in all recipients, who then took tacrolimus and steroids for approximately 3 years.

Using immunoSEQ multiplex PCR, the repertoire was profiled, and TCRdb retains in-frame clones only, with some absent. The sample lists under 140,000 clones; over 85% were seen once. Study results and caveats: Recipient bone marrow held GvH clones, some seen earlier in ileum or blood.

This clone was recorded once. The antigen remains undetermined. Per the germline V gene, CDR1 is MNHEY and CDR2 is SMNVEV (reference sequence). J gave up 3 bases and V 6 bases, and 6 bases lay outside the gene matches. The CDR3 loop spans 15 amino acids. V gene TRBV27 combines with J gene TRBJ2-1, with 9 bases identical to TRBD2. The sample here was unstimulated CD8+ T cells sorted from spleen or lymph node cells, taken before intestinal transplant. This TCR was sampled from a human donor who received an intestinal transplant. Written as DNA, the CDR3 is TGTGCCAGCAGACTGACTAGCGGAGTCTACAATGAGCAGTTCTTC. Its translation is CASRLTSGVYNEQFF.